This T cell receptor (beta chain) derives from a study of blood T cell repertoires in COVID-19. Overall study context: Sites in the United States, Italy and Spain provided acute and convalescent COVID-19 samples.

This CDR3 region has 14 residues. Germline values: CDR1 MNHEY, CDR2 SMNVEV (reference sequence). Trimming stripped 3 bases from V and 3 bases from J, with 12 bases between. Generated by immunoSEQ multiplex PCR, the TCRdb table keeps only in-frame clones and is missing some. The data hold about 220,000 clones, with roughly 80% observed a single time. V usage is TRBV27 and J usage is TRBJ2-7, with a possible D match to TRBD1 (6 bases). This TCR derives from a human donor in a cohort sampled during active COVID-19. Specimen: peripheral blood. The CDR3 region is CASSLGRGDYEQYF. The CDR3 DNA sequence: TGTGCCAGCAGTTTGGGCAGGGGAGACTACGAGCAGTACTTC.